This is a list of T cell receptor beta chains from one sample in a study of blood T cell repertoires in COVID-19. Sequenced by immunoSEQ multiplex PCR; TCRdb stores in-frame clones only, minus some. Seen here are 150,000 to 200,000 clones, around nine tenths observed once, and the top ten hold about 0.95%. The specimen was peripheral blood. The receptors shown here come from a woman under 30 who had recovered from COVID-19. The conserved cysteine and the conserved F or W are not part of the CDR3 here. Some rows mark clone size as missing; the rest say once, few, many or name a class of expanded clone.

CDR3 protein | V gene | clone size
ASSPGTDLKSGYT | TRBV18 | NA
ASSAPQDSNQPQH | TRBV7-9 | NA
ASTLGGLAFSEQF | TRBV5-5 | NA
ASSLGLASRNEQF | TRBV27 | NA
ASSPLSRRRNNEQF | TRBV27 | NA
ASSQDRYGTADTQY | TRBV3-1/TRBV3-2 | NA
ASSLRGQAFTQTQY | TRBV27 | NA
ATSDPGSSSGGYT | TRBV24-1 | NA
ASSSQGVSNTGELF | TRBV7-3 | few
ASSSVRTGELF | TRBV11-2 | NA
ASSRTGELF | TRBV6-6 | NA
ASIIGGGVVANTEAF | TRBV28 | once
AISEFVAETQY | TRBV10-3 | few
ASSLEAGGSYEQY | TRBV11-2 | NA
ASSYSASGSYEQY | TRBV6-2/TRBV6-3 | NA
ASSFHGGGETQY | TRBV5-4 | NA
ASSLDVTGYDQY | TRBV7-2 | once
ASSTSGTGTNTQY | TRBV7-3 | NA
SVDGQTTNYGYT | TRBV29-1 | once
AKQLGSGGDQPQH | TRBV5-1 | NA
ASSSQGYGYT | TRBV19 | once
SAGQGYT | TRBV29-1 | NA
ASRPTPNQPQH | TRBV5-1 | NA
ASSIGGGGNTIY | TRBV3-1/TRBV3-2 | NA
ASSLYSGGVSGANVLT | TRBV7-2 | once
ASSLAEQGRGYT | TRBV11-2 | once
ASSLSGGSGREFSDSPLH | TRBV27 | NA
ASSLLGGAGREQF | TRBV9 | NA
AIQPGNRFHEKLF | TRBV7-9 | NA
ASNLRGQETQY | TRBV6-5 | NA
ASSLGGRNTGELF | TRBV7-9 | once
ASSQGPSETQY | TRBV11-1 | NA
ASSFSGKTQY | TRBV27 | NA
ASSVGLLSSGNTIY | TRBV5-6 | NA
ASSPWRELTEAF | TRBV19 | once
ASSPDRVVLPQH | TRBV18 | NA
SAIHRESQY | TRBV20-1 | once
ASSLYTGGPGETQY | TRBV5-4 | NA
ASSDRVLSANVLT | TRBV7-2 | NA
ASTRQGLNYGYT | TRBV5-6 | NA
ASSTIPLAGAYEQF | TRBV7-9 | NA
SVPGQGDYGKLF | TRBV29-1 | many
ASSSDRAYSYNEQF | TRBV7-9 | NA
ASSLTGRSPLH | TRBV7-3 | NA
ASNGGYYTDTQY | TRBV14 | once
ASSREPNTEAF | TRBV4-3 | NA
ASSGWAGVLGETQY | TRBV10-2 | NA
ASSPSGTTDTQY | TRBV7-2 | NA
ASSDGTGGFQPQH | TRBV6-1 | NA